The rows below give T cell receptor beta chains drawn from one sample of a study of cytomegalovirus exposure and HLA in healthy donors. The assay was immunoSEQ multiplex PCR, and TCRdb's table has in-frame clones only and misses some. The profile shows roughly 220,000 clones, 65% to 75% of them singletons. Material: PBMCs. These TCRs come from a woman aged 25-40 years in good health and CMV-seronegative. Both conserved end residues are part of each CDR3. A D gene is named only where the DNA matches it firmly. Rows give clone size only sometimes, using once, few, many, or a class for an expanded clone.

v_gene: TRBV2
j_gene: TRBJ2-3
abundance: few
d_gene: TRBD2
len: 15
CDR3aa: CASNQGLAGRYTQYF
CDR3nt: TGTGCCAGCAACCAGGGACTAGCGGGAAGGTATACGCAGTATTTT

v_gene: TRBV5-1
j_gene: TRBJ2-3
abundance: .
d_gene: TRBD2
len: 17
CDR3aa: CASSSGLAGASTDTQYF
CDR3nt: TGCGCCAGCAGCTCGGGACTAGCGGGGGCCAGCACAGATACGCAGTATTTT

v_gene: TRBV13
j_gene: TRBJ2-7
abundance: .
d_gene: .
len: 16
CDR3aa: CASSLAGGYSSYEQYF
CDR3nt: TGTGCCAGCAGCTTAGCGGGCGGGTATAGCTCCTACGAGCAGTACTTC

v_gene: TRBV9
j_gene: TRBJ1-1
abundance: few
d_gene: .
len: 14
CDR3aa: CASSVGRVRTEAFF
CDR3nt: TGTGCCAGCAGCGTAGGCAGGGTTCGCACTGAAGCTTTCTTT

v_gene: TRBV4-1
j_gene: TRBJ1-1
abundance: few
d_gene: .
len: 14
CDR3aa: CASSQGQGTTEAFF
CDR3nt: TGCGCCAGCAGCCAAGGGCAGGGAACCACTGAAGCTTTCTTT

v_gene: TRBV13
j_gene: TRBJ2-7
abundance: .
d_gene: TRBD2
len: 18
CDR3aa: CASSLGWTSGDAPYEQYF
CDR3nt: TGTGCCAGCAGCTTAGGTTGGACTAGCGGGGACGCACCCTACGAGCAGTACTTC

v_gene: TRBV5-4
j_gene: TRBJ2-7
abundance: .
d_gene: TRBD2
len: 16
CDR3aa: CASSSLLAGGKHEQYF
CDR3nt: TGTGCCAGCAGCTCCCTTTTGGCGGGAGGGAAACACGAGCAGTACTTC

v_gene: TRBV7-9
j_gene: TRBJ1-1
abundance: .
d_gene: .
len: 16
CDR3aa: CASSLPTGGSFTEAFF
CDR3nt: TGTGCCAGCAGCTTACCAACGGGAGGGTCCTTCACTGAAGCTTTCTTT

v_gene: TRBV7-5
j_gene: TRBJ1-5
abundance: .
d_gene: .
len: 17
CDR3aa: CVRSLDGVPTGNQPQHF
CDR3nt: TGTGTCAGAAGCTTAGACGGGGTACCTACTGGCAATCAGCCCCAGCATTTT

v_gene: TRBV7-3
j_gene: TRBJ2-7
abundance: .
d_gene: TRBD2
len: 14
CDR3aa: CASSPSGGADEQYF
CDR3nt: TGTGCCAGCAGCCCTAGCGGGGGGGCCGACGAGCAGTACTTC

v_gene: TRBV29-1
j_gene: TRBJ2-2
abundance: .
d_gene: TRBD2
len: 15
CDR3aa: CSVAGLAGDTGELFF
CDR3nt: TGCAGCGTTGCTGGACTAGCGGGAGACACCGGGGAGCTGTTTTTT

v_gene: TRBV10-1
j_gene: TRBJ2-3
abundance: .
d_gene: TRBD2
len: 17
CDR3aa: CASSESPPRGGADTQYF
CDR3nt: TGCGCCAGCAGTGAGAGCCCCCCCCGCGGGGGTGCAGATACGCAGTATTTT

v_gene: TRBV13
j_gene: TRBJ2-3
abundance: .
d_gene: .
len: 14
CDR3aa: CASRVSSLEDTQYF
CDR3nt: TGTGCCAGCAGGGTCTCGAGCTTAGAAGATACGCAGTATTTT

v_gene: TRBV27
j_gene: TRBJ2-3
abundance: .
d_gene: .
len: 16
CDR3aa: CASSLVGPRYTDTQYF
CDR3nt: TGTGCCAGCAGTTTAGTGGGGCCGAGGTACACAGATACGCAGTATTTT

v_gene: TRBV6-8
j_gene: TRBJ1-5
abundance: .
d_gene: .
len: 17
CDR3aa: CASTDLLNFQGHQPQHF
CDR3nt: TGTGCCAGCACTGACCTTTTAAACTTCCAGGGGCATCAGCCCCAGCATTTT

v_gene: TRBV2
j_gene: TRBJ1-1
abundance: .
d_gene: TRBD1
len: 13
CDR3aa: CASSDRGFTEAVF
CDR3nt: TGTGCCAGCAGCGACAGGGGTTTCACTGAAGCTGTCTTT

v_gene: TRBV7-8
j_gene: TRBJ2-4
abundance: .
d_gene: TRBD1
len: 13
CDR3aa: CASSPGGRRIQYF
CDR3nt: TGTGCCAGCAGCCCAGGGGGCCGACGCATTCAGTACTTC

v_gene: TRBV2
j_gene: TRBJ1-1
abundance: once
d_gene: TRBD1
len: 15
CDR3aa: CASSESNRGFSEAFF
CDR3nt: TGTGCCAGCAGTGAAAGCAACAGGGGTTTTTCTGAAGCTTTCTTT

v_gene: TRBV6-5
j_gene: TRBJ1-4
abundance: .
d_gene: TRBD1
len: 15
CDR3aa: CASRQGQAVGEKLFF
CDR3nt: TGTGCCAGCAGACAGGGACAGGCGGTCGGTGAAAAACTGTTTTTT

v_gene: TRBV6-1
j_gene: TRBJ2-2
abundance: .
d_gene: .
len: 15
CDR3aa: CASSWEVGNTGELFF
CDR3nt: TGTGCCAGCAGTTGGGAGGTAGGGAACACCGGGGAGCTGTTTTTT

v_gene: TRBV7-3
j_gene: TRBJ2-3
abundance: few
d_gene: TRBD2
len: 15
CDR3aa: CASSSSGLAKDTQYF
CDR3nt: TGTGCCAGCAGCTCTTCGGGACTAGCCAAAGATACGCAGTATTTT

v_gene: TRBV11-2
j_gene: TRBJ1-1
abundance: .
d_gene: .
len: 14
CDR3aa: CASSLFTDSPEAFF
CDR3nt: TGTGCCAGCAGCTTATTCACTGATAGCCCTGAAGCTTTCTTT

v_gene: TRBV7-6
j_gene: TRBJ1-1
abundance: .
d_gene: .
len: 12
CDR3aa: CASSPWSTEAFF
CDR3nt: TGTGCCAGCAGCCCCTGGAGCACTGAAGCTTTCTTT

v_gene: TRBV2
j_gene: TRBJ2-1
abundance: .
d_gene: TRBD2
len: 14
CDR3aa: CASQGAGGDNEQFF
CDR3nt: TGTGCCAGCCAGGGAGCGGGAGGAGACAATGAGCAGTTCTTC

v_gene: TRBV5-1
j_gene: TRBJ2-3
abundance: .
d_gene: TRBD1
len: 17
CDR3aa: CASSLGVGTGVPDTQYF
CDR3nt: TGCGCCAGCAGCTTGGGAGTTGGGACAGGGGTCCCAGATACGCAGTATTTT

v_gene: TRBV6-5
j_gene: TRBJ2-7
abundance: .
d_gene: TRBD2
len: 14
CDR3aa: CASRGPSGSYEQYF
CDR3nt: TGTGCCAGCAGGGGTCCTAGCGGCTCCTACGAGCAGTACTTC

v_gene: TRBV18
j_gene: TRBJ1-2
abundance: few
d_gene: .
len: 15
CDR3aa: CASSPGQGSVYGYTF
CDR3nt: TGTGCCAGCTCACCAGGGCAGGGCTCAGTCTATGGCTACACCTTC

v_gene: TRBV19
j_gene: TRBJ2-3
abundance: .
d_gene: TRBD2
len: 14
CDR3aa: CASSWAGGTDTQYF
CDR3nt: TGTGCCAGTAGTTGGGCGGGAGGGACAGATACGCAGTATTTT

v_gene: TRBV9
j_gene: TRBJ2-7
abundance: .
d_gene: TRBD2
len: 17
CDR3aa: CASSPHLAGGSSYEQYF
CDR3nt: TGTGCCAGCAGCCCCCATCTAGCGGGGGGTAGCTCCTACGAGCAGTACTTC

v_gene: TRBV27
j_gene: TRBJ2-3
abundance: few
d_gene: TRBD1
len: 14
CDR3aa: CASSLGQGADTQYF
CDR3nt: TGTGCCAGCAGTTTAGGACAGGGGGCAGATACGCAGTATTTT

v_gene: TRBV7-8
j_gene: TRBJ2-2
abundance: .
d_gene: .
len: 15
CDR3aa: CASSFWSSNTGELFF
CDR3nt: TGTGCCAGCAGCTTCTGGAGCAGCAACACCGGGGAGCTGTTTTTT

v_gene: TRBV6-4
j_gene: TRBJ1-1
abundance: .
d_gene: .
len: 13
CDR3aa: CASSAYRNTEAFF
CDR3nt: TGTGCCAGCAGTGCCTACAGGAACACTGAAGCTTTCTTT

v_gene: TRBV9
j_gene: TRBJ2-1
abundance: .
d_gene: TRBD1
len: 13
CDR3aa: CASAGTVYNEQFF
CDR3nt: TGTGCCAGCGCCGGGACAGTATACAATGAGCAGTTCTTC

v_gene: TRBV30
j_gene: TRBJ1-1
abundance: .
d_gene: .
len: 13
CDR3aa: CAWSVSGVSEAFF
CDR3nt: TGTGCCTGGAGTGTCTCAGGGGTGTCGGAAGCTTTCTTT

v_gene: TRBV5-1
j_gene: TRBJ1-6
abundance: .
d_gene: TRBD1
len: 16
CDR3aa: CASSLTGADYNSPLHF
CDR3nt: TGCGCCAGCAGCTTGACAGGGGCTGATTATAATTCACCCCTCCACTTT

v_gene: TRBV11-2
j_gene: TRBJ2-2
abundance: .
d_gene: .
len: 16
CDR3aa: CASSHPTEKNTGELFF
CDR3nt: TGTGCCAGCAGCCATCCGACAGAGAAGAACACCGGGGAGCTGTTTTTT